This T cell receptor beta chain was identified in a study of cytomegalovirus exposure and HLA in healthy donors. With regard to this clone: Its matching antigen is unknown.

The CDR3 length is 16 residues. The germline V gene has CDR1 GTSNPN and CDR2 SVGIG (reference sequence). The germline V and J ends were trimmed by 6 bases and 0 bases, with 15 bases remaining between them. Overall study findings and caveats: Roughly uniform depth of sequencing across donors was assumed in presence/absence analyses. As was reported, the HLA-A and HLA-B alleles of most subjects were accurately predicted from TCR beta sequences.

A multiplex PCR was run with 60 Vbeta primers and 13 Jbeta primers. Clones were sequenced by immunoSEQ multiplex PCR, and TCRdb holds only the in-frame ones, with some missing. The sample gives 150,000 to 200,000 clones, around 80% of which show up once; 0.69% is in the top ten. The specimen sequenced was PBMCs. This receptor was obtained from a woman aged 40 to 55 in good health and CMV-seronegative. This chain connects TRBV30 to TRBJ2-6, with D possibly being TRBD2 (5 bases). The CDR3: CACTLGGVSGANVLTF. In DNA form, the CDR3 reads TGTGCCTGCACGCTAGGAGGTGTCTCTGGGGCCAACGTCCTGACTTTC.